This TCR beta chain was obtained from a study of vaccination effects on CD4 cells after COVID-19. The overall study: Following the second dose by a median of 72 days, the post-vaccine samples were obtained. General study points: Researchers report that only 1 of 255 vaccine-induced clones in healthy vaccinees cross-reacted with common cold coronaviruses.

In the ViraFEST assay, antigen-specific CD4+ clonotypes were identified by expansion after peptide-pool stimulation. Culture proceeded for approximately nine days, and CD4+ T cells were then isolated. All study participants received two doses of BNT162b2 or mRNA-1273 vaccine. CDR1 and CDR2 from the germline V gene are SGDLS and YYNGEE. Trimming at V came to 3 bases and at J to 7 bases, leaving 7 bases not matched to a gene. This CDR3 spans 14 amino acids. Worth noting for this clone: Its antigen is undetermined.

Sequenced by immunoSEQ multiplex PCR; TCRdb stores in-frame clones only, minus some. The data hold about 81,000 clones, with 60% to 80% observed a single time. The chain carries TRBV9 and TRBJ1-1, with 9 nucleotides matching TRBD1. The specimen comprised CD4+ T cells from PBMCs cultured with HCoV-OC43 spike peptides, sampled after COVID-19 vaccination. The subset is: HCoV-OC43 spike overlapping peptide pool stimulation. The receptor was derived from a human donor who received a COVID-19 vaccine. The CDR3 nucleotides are TGTGCCAGCAGCGATACAGGGGGCGTCGGTGAAGCTTTCTTT. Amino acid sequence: CASSDTGGVGEAFF. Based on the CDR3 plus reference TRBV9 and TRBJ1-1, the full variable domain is DSGVTQTPKHLITATGQRVTLRCSPRSGDLSVYWYQQSLDQGLQFLIQYYNGEERAKGNILERFSAQQFPDLHSELNLSSLELGDSALYFCASSDTGGVGEAFFGQGTRLTVV.